This T cell receptor (beta chain) was observed in a study of regulatory T cells in long-lasting Graves disease. Germline trimming cut 0 bases from V and 6 bases from J; bases unmatched to any gene: 2. The CDR3 runs 14 residues. The germline V gene has CDR1 DFQATT and CDR2 SNEGSKA (reference sequence). The time point was: newly diagnosed GD, antithyroid drugs for less than 3 months. Preparation of the TCR library used RNA extracted from PBMCs. Investigators prepared the TCR beta libraries by applying iRepertoire HTBI primers and Arm-PCR of CDR3 regions. TCRdb re-analysed the multiplex PCR reads in MiXCR, keeping a single row per CDR3 protein. The data hold 350,000 to 500,000 distinct CDR3 sequences, with around 13% observed a single time. The same specimen was also included in a second study, on T cells in Graves' hyperthyroidism and ophthalmopathy. That source reports: The majority of expanded thyroid clonotypes above 0.001 also appeared in blood.

This sample comprised peripheral blood mononuclear cells (PBMCs), obtained at new diagnosis, from a patient treated with antithyroid drugs. This chain connects TRBV20-1 to TRBJ1-4, with 9 bases identical to TRBD1. This clonotype originated in a woman between 50 and 59 years old with Graves disease. The CDR3 here is CSARDTGGHEKLFF. The CDR3 DNA follows: TGCAGTGCTAGAGACACAGGGGGCCATGAAAAACTGTTTTTT.